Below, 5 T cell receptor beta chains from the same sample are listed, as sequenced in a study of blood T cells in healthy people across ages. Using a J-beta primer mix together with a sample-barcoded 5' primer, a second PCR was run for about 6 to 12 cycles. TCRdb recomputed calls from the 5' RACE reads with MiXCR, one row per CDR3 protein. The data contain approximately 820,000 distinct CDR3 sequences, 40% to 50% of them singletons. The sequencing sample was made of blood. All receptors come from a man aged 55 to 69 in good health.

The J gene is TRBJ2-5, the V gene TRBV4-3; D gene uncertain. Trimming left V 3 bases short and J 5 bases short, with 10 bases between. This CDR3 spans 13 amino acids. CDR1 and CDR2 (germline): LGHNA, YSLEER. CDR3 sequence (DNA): TGCGCCAGCAGCCAGGGGATCTCGGAGACCCAGTACTTC. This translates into CASSQGISETQYF.

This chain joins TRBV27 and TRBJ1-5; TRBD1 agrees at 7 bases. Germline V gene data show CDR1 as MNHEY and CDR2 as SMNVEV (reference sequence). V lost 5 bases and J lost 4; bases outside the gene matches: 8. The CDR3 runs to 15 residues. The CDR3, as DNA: TGTGCCAGCAGTAAAGTGGGACAGCCTAATCAGCCCCAGCATTTT. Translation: CASSKVGQPNQPQHF.

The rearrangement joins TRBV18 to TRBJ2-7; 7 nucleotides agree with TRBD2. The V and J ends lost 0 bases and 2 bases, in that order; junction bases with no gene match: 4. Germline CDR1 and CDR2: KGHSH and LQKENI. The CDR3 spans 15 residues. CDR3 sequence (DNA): TGTGCCAGCTCACCACCGAAGACTAGCACCTACGAGCAGTACTTC. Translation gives CASSPPKTSTYEQYF.

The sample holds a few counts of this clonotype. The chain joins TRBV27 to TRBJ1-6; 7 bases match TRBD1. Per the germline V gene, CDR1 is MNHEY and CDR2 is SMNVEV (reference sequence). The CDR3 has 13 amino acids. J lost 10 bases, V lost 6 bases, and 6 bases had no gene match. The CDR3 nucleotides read TGTGCCAGCAGAGGGGACAGTTGGTCACCCCTCCACTTT. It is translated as CASRGDSWSPLHF.

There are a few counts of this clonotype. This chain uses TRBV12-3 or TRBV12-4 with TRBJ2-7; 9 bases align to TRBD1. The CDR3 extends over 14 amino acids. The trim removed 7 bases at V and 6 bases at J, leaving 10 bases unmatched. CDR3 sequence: CASMETGGWREQYF. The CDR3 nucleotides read TGTGCCAGCATGGAGACAGGGGGATGGCGCGAGCAGTACTTC.